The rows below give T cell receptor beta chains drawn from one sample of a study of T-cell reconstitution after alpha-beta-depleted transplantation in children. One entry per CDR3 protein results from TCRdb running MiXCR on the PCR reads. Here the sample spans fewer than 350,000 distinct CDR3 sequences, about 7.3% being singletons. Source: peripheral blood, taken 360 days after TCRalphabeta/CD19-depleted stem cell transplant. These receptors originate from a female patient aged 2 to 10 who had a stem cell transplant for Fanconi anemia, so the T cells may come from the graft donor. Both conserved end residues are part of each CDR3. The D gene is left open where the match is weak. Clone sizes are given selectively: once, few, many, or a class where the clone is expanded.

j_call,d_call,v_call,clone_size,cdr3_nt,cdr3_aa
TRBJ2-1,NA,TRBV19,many,TGTGCCAGTAGTATCCCCTTACGCCCAAATGAGCAGTTCTTC,CASSIPLRPNEQFF
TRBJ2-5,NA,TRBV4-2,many,TGTGCCAGCAGCCATGGGCCACGGCAAGAGACCCAGTACTTC,CASSHGPRQETQYF
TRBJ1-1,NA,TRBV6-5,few,TGTGCCAGCAGTTACCCCGGATCCAAGGACACTGAAGCTTTCTTT,CASSYPGSKDTEAFF
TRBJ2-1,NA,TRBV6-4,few,TGTGCCAGCAGTGCCAAGGAGAGCTCCTACAATGAGCAGTTCTTC,CASSAKESSYNEQFF
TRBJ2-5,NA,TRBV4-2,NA,TGTGCCAGCGGGAGGGGGTCCAAAGAGACCCAGTACTTC,CASGRGSKETQYF
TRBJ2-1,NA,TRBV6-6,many,TGTGCCAGCCGGGGGATCTCCTACAATGAGCAGTTCTTC,CASRGISYNEQFF
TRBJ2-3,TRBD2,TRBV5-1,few,TGCGCCAGCAAAGGTGGCACTAGCGGGACAGATACGCAGTATTTT,CASKGGTSGTDTQYF
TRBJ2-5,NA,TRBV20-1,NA,TGCAGTGCTAGAGTTCCGGGGAGTCAAGAGACCCAGTACTTC,CSARVPGSQETQYF
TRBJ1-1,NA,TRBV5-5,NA,TGTGCCAGCACCCCCGGCCGGGGAGCGAACACTGAAGCTTTCTTT,CASTPGRGANTEAFF
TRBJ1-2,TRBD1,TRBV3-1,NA,TGTGCCAGCAGCCAAGGGAGGACAGGGGGGTTCTCCTACTATGGCTACACCTTC,CASSQGRTGGFSYYGYTF
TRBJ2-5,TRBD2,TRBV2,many,TGTGCCAGCAGGGGGACTAGTTTGGAGACCCAGTACTTC,CASRGTSLETQYF
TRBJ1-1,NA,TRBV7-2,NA,TGTGCCAGCAGCATGGGACGGAGAGAAGCTTTCTTT,CASSMGRREAFF
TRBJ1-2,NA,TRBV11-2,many,TGTGCCAGCAGCTTAATCGGCAGTACTTATGGCTACACCTTC,CASSLIGSTYGYTF
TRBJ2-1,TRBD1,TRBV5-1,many,TGCGCCAGCAGCGCCGATCGGAGACAGGGGCCCTACAATGAGCAGTTCTTC,CASSADRRQGPYNEQFF
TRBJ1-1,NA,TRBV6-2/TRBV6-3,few,TGTGCCAGCAGTTACTCGATCCTCCCCGGCGTCCTTAGGGGAACTGAAGCTTTCTTT,CASSYSILPGVLRGTEAFF
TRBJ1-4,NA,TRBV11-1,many,TGTGCCAGCAGCCTTCTCTTGACGGGGCCTGCAACTAATGAAAAACTGTTTTTT,CASSLLLTGPATNEKLFF
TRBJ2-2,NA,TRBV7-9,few,TGTGCCAGCAGCTTAAGAGGGGCGTCCGGGGAGCTGTTTTTT,CASSLRGASGELFF
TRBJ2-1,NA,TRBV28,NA,TGTGCCAGCAGTTTATCCCCTTCCCAATGTCAGTTCTTC,CASSLSPSQCQFF
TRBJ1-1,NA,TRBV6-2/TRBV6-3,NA,TGTGCCAGCAGTTACTCGTATGGGGGGACTGAAGCTTTCTTT,CASSYSYGGTEAFF
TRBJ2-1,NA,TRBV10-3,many,TGTGCCATCAGTGAGTCAAGGACAGAGAGCAATGAGCAGTTCTTC,CAISESRTESNEQFF
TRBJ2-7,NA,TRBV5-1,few,TGCGCCAGCAGCTCCATCCTAGGCGACGCCTACGAGCAGTACTTC,CASSSILGDAYEQYF
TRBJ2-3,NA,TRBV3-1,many,TGTGCCAGCAGCCAAGGAGGCCAGCAGTATTTT,CASSQGGQQYF
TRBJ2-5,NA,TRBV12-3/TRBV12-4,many,TGTGCCAGCAGCCGAAGACTACCGCAAGAGACCCAGTACTTC,CASSRRLPQETQYF
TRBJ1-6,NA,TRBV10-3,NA,TGTGCCATCAGTGACCCTCCGACAGGACGACGGTCACCCCTCCACTTT,CAISDPPTGRRSPLHF
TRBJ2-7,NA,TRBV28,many,TGTGCCAGCAGGCCGGGGCTTCAGGGTGCCGAGCAGTACTTC,CASRPGLQGAEQYF
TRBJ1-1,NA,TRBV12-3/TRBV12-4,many,TGTGCCAGCAGCTCTCGGCAGGAAGCTTTCTTT,CASSSRQEAFF
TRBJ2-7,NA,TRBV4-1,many,TGCGCCAGCAGCCAAGTCGTCGACTACGAGCAGTACTTC,CASSQVVDYEQYF
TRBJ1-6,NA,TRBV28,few,TGTGCCAGCAGGACAGCAACCTATAATTCACCCCTCCACTTT,CASRTATYNSPLHF
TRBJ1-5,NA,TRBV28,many,TGTGCCAGCAAGCTAGCCAATCAGCCCCAGCATTTT,CASKLANQPQHF
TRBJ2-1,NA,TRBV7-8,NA,TGTGCCAGCAGCGCGACTTGGGCGGGTGAGCAGTTCTTC,CASSATWAGEQFF
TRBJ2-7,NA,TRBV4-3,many,TGCGCCAGCAGCCAGATCGGTGGGAGCTCCTACGAGCAGTACTTC,CASSQIGGSSYEQYF
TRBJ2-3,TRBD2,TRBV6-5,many,TGTGCCAGCAGTTACAGGGCCCGCCTAGCGGGGGACGGTACGCAGTATTTT,CASSYRARLAGDGTQYF
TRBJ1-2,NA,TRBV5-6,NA,TGTGCCAGCAGCGTAGGTCGGCAGGGCGACTATGGCTACACCTTC,CASSVGRQGDYGYTF
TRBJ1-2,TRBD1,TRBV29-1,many,TGCAGCGTCCTCGGGACAGCGTATGGCTACACCTTC,CSVLGTAYGYTF